Following are 28 T cell receptor beta chains from one sample sequenced in a study of graft-versus-host responses after intestinal transplantation. Libraries were prepared by immunoSEQ multiplex PCR; TCRdb keeps only in-frame clonotypes and omits some of them. Among 20,000 to 25,000 clones listed, 80% to 95% were seen once. Material: PBMCs, obtained about 250 days after intestinal transplant. These receptors all stem from a human patient who received an intestinal transplant, so some T cells may come from the graft donor.

The chain carries TRBV13 and TRBJ2-1; D call uncertain. In germline, CDR1 is PRHDT, CDR2 FYEKMQ (reference sequence). V was shortened by 0 bases and J by 2 bases, with 2 bases between the two germline ends. This CDR3 is 13 amino acids long. CDR3: CASSLGTYNEQFF. The CDR3 region has the DNA TGTGCCAGCAGCTTAGGTACCTACAATGAGCAGTTCTTC.

J is TRBJ1-6 and V is TRBV27; D may be TRBD1 (5 bases). Trimming stripped 6 bases from V and 11 bases from J, with 14 bases between. CDR3 length: 13 residues. Looked up from germline, CDR1 is MNHEY and CDR2 is SMNVEV (reference sequence). The CDR3 bases are TGTGCCAGCAGCTGGGACCCAGGGACACCCCTCCACTTT. It specifies CASSWDPGTPLHF.

This clone was observed a single time. V is TRBV10-3 and J is TRBJ2-1, with 7 bases identical to TRBD2. The CDR3 extends over 17 amino acids. The V gene end was trimmed by 8 bases and the J gene end by 3 bases; junction bases not matched to a gene: 16. Looked up from germline, CDR1 is ENHRY and CDR2 is SYGVKD. CDR3 sequence reads: CAISRGVGGGNYNEQFF. CDR3 bases: TGTGCCATCTCGAGAGGCGTTGGGGGAGGGAACTACAATGAGCAGTTCTTC.

The chain couples TRBV11-2 to TRBJ2-3; 7 bases agree with TRBD2. Germline CDR1 is SGHAT and CDR2 is FQNNGV. This CDR3 has 16 residues. The J segment lost 3 bases and the V segment lost 4 bases, leaving 10 bases of the junction unmatched. Written as DNA, the CDR3 is TGTGCCAGCAGCTACACCCGGACTAGTGGAACAGATACGCAGTATTTT. It specifies CASSYTRTSGTDTQYF.

The J gene is TRBJ1-1, the V gene TRBV4-2, with 8 bases fitting TRBD1. The CDR3 loop spans 14 amino acids. CDR1 LGHNA and CDR2 YNFKEQ come from the germline V gene. Trimming took 4 bases from V and 0 from J; bases not matched to a gene: 1. CDR3 sequence: CASSPDRVNTEAFF. CDR3 sequence (DNA): TGTGCCAGCAGCCCGGACAGGGTGAACACTGAAGCTTTCTTT.

The chain recombines TRBV7-6 with TRBJ2-2; TRBD2 matches 9 bases. The ends lost 1 base at V and 3 bases at J; junction bases unmatched: 6. The CDR3 sequence is 17 residues long. Germline CDR1 is SGHVS and CDR2 is FNYEAQ. The DNA for the CDR3 is TGTGCCAGCAGCTTAGAAGGCGGGAGGGCCTACACCGGGGAGCTGTTTTTT. This sequence encodes CASSLEGGRAYTGELFF.

V usage is TRBV6-1 and J usage is TRBJ1-6, with D unresolved. The CDR3 consists of 12 residues. Trimming removed 8 bases from V and 8 bases from J, with 10 bases in between. Germline lookup yields CDR1 MNHNS and CDR2 SASEGT. CDR3 DNA sequence: TGTGCCAGCGCCCAGGTGGATTCACCCCTCCACTTT. Residues: CASAQVDSPLHF.

The chain combines TRBV5-1 with TRBJ2-7; a possible D gene is TRBD2 (5 bases). The V and J ends lost 0 bases and 5 bases respectively, with 15 bases between them. The CDR3 sequence is 15 residues long. Germline V gene sequence: CDR1 SGHRS, CDR2 YFSETQ. The DNA of the CDR3 is TGCGCCAGCAGCTTGGGTGGGGTACGTAGCGACGAGCAGTACTTC. Its translation: CASSLGGVRSDEQYF.

V usage is TRBV19 and J usage is TRBJ2-3, with 10 bases lining up with TRBD1. The CDR3 sequence is 15 residues long. The V gene's germline CDR1 is LNHDA and CDR2 SQIVND (reference sequence). With V trimmed by 1 base and J by 5 bases, 3 bases remained unmatched. The DNA of the CDR3 is TGTGCCAGTAGTATAGGACAGGGGGCCGGAGATACGCAGTATTTT. Translation gives CASSIGQGAGDTQYF. Looking up the rest from reference TRBV19 and TRBJ2-3 gives the full variable domain: DGGITQSPKYLFRKEGQNVTLSCEQNLNHDAMYWYRQDPGQGLRLIYYSQIVNDFQKGDIAEGYSVSREKKESFPLTVTSAQKNPTAFYLCASSIGQGAGDTQYFGPGTRLTVL.

The V call is TRBV19, the J call TRBJ2-3; D not resolved. Between the trimmed V and J ends, which lost 3 bases and 2 bases, there was a span of 6 bases. The CDR3 sequence is 13 residues long. Germline V gene lookup returns CDR1 LNHDA and CDR2 SQIVND (reference sequence). The CDR3 protein is CASSMEHTDTQYF. In DNA, the CDR3 is TGTGCCAGTAGTATGGAACACACAGATACGCAGTATTTT.

The chain carries TRBV7-4 and TRBJ1-2, with D unclear. The CDR3 is 14 amino acids. CDR1 is SGHVT, CDR2 SQSDAQ, per germline. V was shortened by 1 base and J by 5 bases, with 11 bases between the two germline ends. In DNA form, the CDR3 reads TGTGCCAGCAGCTTAGTTCTGGGGAGGTATGGCTACACCTTC. Translated, it gives CASSLVLGRYGYTF.

The V call is TRBV25-1, the J call TRBJ2-7, with 7 bases that match TRBD1. The CDR3 is 14 amino acids. V gave up 3 bases and J gave up 5 bases; unmatched junction bases: 7. CDR1 MGHDK and CDR2 SYGVNS come from the germline V gene. CDR3 in DNA: TGTGCCAGCAGTGACGGGACAGAGAGGGACGAGCAGTACTTC. This gives the protein CASSDGTERDEQYF.

The V and J genes are TRBV14 and TRBJ1-4; D is undetermined. Germline V gene data show CDR1 as SGHDN and CDR2 as FVKESK. Trimming removed 1 base at V and 6 bases at J, with 12 bases between. The CDR3 loop spans 15 amino acids. CDR3 DNA sequence: TGTGCCAGCAGCCAAGGCCTAATGGGCTATGAAAAACTGTTTTTT. Its translation: CASSQGLMGYEKLFF.

The rearrangement links TRBV27 to TRBJ2-1; 8 bases are shared with TRBD1. The ends lost 3 bases at V and 8 bases at J; junction bases unmatched: 12. The CDR3 totals 16 residues. Germline lookup yields CDR1 MNHEY and CDR2 SMNVEV (reference sequence). This CDR3 is CASSFKPTSQGDEQFF. The CDR3 nucleotides read TGTGCCAGCAGTTTTAAACCAACCTCACAGGGGGATGAGCAGTTCTTC.

The chain carries TRBV25-1 and TRBJ2-7; D gene ambiguous. The CDR3 has 9 residues. V was clipped by 9 bases and J by 6 bases, with 6 bases between them. CDR1 MGHDK and CDR2 SYGVNS come from the germline V gene. CDR3 amino acids: CARTAEQYF. The CDR3 region has the DNA TGTGCCAGGACGGCCGAGCAGTACTTC.

The CDR3 is CAWSPSAYEQYF. In DNA, the CDR3 is TGTGCCTGGAGCCCCTCGGCTTACGAGCAGTACTTC. J is TRBJ2-7 and V is TRBV30, with no clear D. CDR1 is GTSNPN and CDR2 is SVGIG in the germline V gene (reference sequence). V dropped 3 bases and J dropped 4 bases, with 10 bases sitting between them. This CDR3 is 12 amino acids long.

This clone was detected only a few times. The CDR3 DNA sequence: TGTGCCAGCAGCTGGACAGGGTTCGATCAGCCCCAGCATTTT. Encoded protein: CASSWTGFDQPQHF. J is TRBJ1-5 and V is TRBV2; 8 bases fit TRBD1. This CDR3 is 14 amino acids long. J was trimmed by 5 bases and V by 6 bases; bases with no gene match: 6. From germline, CDR1 is SNHLY and CDR2 FYNNEI.

The chain couples TRBV2 to TRBJ1-2, with TRBD1 identical over 7 bases. Germline lookup yields CDR1 SNHLY and CDR2 FYNNEI. This CDR3 spans 16 amino acids. Trimming removed 5 bases from V and 6 bases from J; junction bases left unmatched: 15. CDR3 sequence: CASSFGRGDSMDGYTF. CDR3 DNA: TGTGCCAGCAGTTTCGGGCGCGGGGACAGCATGGATGGCTACACCTTC.

This sequence joins TRBV19 and TRBJ1-4, with 8 nucleotides matching TRBD1. The CDR3 has 15 residues. From germline, CDR1 is LNHDA and CDR2 SQIVND (reference sequence). V was clipped by 4 bases and J by 8 bases; unmatched bases: 9. CDR3 protein: CASSNQGALWEKLFF. The DNA of the CDR3 is TGTGCCAGTAGTAATCAGGGGGCGCTTTGGGAAAAACTGTTTTTT.

The chain recombines TRBV19 with TRBJ2-1; 9 bases fit TRBD2. The V and J ends lost 5 bases and 4 bases, in that order; junction bases with no gene match: 6. Germline loops: CDR1 LNHDA, CDR2 SQIVND (reference sequence). CDR3 length: 15 amino acids. For the CDR3, the DNA is TGTGCCAGTAGTTCTAGCGGGACGCCTTACAATGAGCAGTTCTTC. It yields the protein CASSSSGTPYNEQFF. Filled out from reference TRBV19 and TRBJ2-1, the complete variable domain reads DGGITQSPKYLFRKEGQNVTLSCEQNLNHDAMYWYRQDPGQGLRLIYYSQIVNDFQKGDIAEGYSVSREKKESFPLTVTSAQKNPTAFYLCASSSSGTPYNEQFFGPGTRLTVL.

The count of this clone is one. This sequence joins TRBV6-5 and TRBJ1-6; 9 bases fit TRBD1. V lost 5 bases and J lost 6; bases outside the gene matches: 2. The CDR3 totals 14 residues. Germline V lookup: CDR1 MNHEY, CDR2 SVGAGI. The CDR3 coding sequence is TGTGCCAGCAGTCGGACAGGGGTTAATTCACCCCTCCACTTT. Translation gives CASSRTGVNSPLHF.

V and J are TRBV9 and TRBJ1-1; D is unresolved. The CDR3 has 14 residues. V lost 2 bases and J 1 base, leaving 9 bases between the germline ends. The germline CDR1 and CDR2 sequences are SGDLS and YYNGEE. The CDR3 reads CASSVSTGNTEAFF. The DNA for the CDR3 is TGTGCCAGCAGCGTTAGTACCGGGAACACTGAAGCTTTCTTT.

Written as DNA, the CDR3 is TGTGCCAGCAGTGAGGTCCCGGGACAGGGAGTCGGGTTTAGCTATGGCTACACCTTC. It yields the protein CASSEVPGQGVGFSYGYTF. The V gene is TRBV6-4, the J gene TRBJ1-2; 9 bases fit TRBD1. Looked up from germline, CDR1 is MRHNA and CDR2 is SNTAGT. J lost 4 bases, V lost 3 bases, and 18 bases had no gene match. CDR3 length: 19 residues.

The chain couples TRBV5-6 to TRBJ1-1; D is undetermined. V lost 7 bases and J lost 5, with 12 bases in between. CDR1 and CDR2 from the germline V gene are SGHDT and YYEEEE. The CDR3 is 12 amino acids. CDR3 bases: TGTGCCAGCTTAAGGGTAGGGACTGAAGCTTTCTTT. Amino acids: CASLRVGTEAFF.

The rearrangement links TRBV6-1 to TRBJ1-2; 9 bases agree with TRBD1. With 7 bases clipped from V and 0 bases from J, the junction kept 6 bases outside the gene matches. The length of the CDR3 is 15 residues. CDR1 and CDR2 (germline): MNHNS, SASEGT. The CDR3 sequence is CASIGTGPSNYGYTF. In DNA form, the CDR3 reads TGTGCCAGCATTGGGACAGGGCCCTCTAACTATGGCTACACCTTC.

J is TRBJ2-1 and V is TRBV6-1; D tentatively reads TRBD1 or TRBD2 (5 bases each). Germline values: CDR1 MNHNS, CDR2 SASEGT. Trimming pared 2 bases from V and 3 bases from J, leaving 8 bases between. The CDR3 has 14 amino acids. Written as DNA, the CDR3 is TGTGCCAGCAGTGAACGGGGCGACTACAATGAGCAGTTCTTC. Protein product: CASSERGDYNEQFF.

The J gene is TRBJ2-1, the V gene TRBV29-1, with D perhaps matching TRBD1 (6 bases). V was pared by 6 bases and J by 6 bases, with 15 bases between. Germline V gene sequence: CDR1 SQVTM, CDR2 ANQGSEA. This CDR3 spans 13 amino acids. The CDR3 DNA reads TGCAGCGTCCGGGACACCCCCTCCAATGAGCAGTTCTTC. Encoded protein: CSVRDTPSNEQFF.

CDR3 sequence: CASSPPGLVTTDTQYF. The CDR3 DNA is TGTGCCAGCAGCCCACCCGGACTAGTGACCACAGATACGCAGTATTTT. The chain has TRBV9 and TRBJ2-3; TRBD2 agrees at 7 bases. The CDR3 is 16 residues long. CDR1 and CDR2 (germline): SGDLS, YYNGEE. V shed 4 bases and J 2 bases; nucleotides not matched to a gene: 10.